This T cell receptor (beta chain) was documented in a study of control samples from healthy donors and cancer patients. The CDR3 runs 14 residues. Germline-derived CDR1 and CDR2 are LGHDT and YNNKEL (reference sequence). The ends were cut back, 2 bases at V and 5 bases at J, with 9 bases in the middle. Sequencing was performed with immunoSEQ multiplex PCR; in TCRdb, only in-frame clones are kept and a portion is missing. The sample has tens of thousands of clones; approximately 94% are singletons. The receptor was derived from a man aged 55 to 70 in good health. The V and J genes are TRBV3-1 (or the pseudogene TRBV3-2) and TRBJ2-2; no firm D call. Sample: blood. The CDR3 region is CASSQPPGTGELFF. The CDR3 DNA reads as TGTGCCAGCAGCCAACCGCCTGGAACCGGGGAGCTGTTTTTT.